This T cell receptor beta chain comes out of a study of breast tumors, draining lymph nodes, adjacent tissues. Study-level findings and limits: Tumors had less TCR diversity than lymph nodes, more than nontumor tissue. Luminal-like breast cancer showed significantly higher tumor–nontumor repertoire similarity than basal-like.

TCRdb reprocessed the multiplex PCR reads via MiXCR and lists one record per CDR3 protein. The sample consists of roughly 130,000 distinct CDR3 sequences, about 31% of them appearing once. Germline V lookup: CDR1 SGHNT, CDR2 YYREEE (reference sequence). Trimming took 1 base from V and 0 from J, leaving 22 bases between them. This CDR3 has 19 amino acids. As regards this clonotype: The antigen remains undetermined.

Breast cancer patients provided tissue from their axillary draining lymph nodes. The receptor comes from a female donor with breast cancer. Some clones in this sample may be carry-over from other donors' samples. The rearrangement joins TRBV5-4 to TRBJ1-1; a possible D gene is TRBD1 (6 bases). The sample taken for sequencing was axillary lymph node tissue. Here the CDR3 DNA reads TGTGCCAGCAGCTTGTATCAGTGGGGGCAGGGGCGAATGAACACTGAAGCTTTCTTT. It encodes CASSLYQWGQGRMNTEAFF. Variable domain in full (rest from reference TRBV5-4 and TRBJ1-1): ETGVTQSPTHLIKTRGQQVTLRCSSQSGHNTVSWYQQALGQGPQFIFQYYREEENGRGNFPPRFSGLQFPNYSSELNVNALELDDSALYLCASSLYQWGQGRMNTEAFFGQGTRLTVV.